What follows are 24 T cell receptor beta chains derived from one specimen sequenced in a study of T-cell reconstitution after alpha-beta-depleted transplantation in children (dated by TCRdb to 2016 to 2017). Per the publication, the treatment or condition label means: allogeneic hematopoietic cell transplantation with graft depleted of TCRalphabeta T cells and CD19 B cells. Libraries were made using PCR. The instrument given in TCRdb is Illumina HiSeq 2500. TCR libraries were prepared with molecular barcoding, using unique molecular identifiers to normalize TCRbeta repertoire quantification. The public reads were reanalyzed by TCRdb: fastp trimming at Q25, MiXCR alignment, in-frame beta chains only. When rows share a CDR3 protein, they turn into one entry using the most common DNA and genes. The sample yields hundreds of thousands of distinct CDR3 sequences; 13% were counted once. Clones ranked in the top ten supply 2% to 2.5% of the sample.

Material: PBMCs, mostly from graft donor cells, obtained 360 days after TCRalphabeta/CD19-depleted stem cell transplant. These receptors were obtained from a male patient younger than 18 who had a stem cell transplant for acute myeloid leukemia, so the T cells may come from the graft donor.

This clonotype was detected ten times or more. J is TRBJ2-2 and V is TRBV29-1; tentative D call: TRBD1 (5 bases). Per germline, CDR1 SQVTM and CDR2 ANQGSEA. The CDR3 totals 14 residues. Trimming took 7 bases from V and 5 from J, leaving 17 bases between them. CDR3 bases: TGCAGCGCCTTCGAGGACACGACGACCGGGGAGCTGTTTTTT. Protein product: CSAFEDTTTGELFF.

The chain joins TRBV20-1 to TRBJ2-7; 11 bases map to TRBD2. With 3 bases clipped from V and 3 bases from J, the junction kept 4 bases outside the gene matches. CDR1 DFQATT and CDR2 SNEGSKA come from the germline V gene (reference sequence). The CDR3 has 14 amino acids. The CDR3 here is CSASPSGRIYEQYF. CDR3 bases: TGCAGTGCTAGTCCTAGCGGGAGGATCTACGAGCAGTACTTC.

This clonotype was counted at least ten times. The chain couples TRBV29-1 to TRBJ2-7; D is possibly TRBD2 (6 bases). Germline V gene lookup returns CDR1 SQVTM and CDR2 ANQGSEA. V was shortened by 4 bases and J by 3 bases, with 16 bases between the two germline ends. This CDR3 has 14 residues. The CDR3 loop is CSVAAGMGSYEQYF. The CDR3 DNA sequence: TGCAGCGTTGCAGCGGGCATGGGGAGCTACGAGCAGTACTTC.

The DNA for the CDR3 is TGCAGCGTTGTGGGTCATGAGCAGTTCTTC. Residues: CSVVGHEQFF. The chain recombines TRBV29-1 with TRBJ2-1; D unresolved. V was shortened by 4 bases and J by 8 bases, with 6 bases between the two germline ends. Germline loops: CDR1 SQVTM, CDR2 ANQGSEA. CDR3 length: 10 residues.

This clonotype has at least ten counts. The genes are TRBV28 and TRBJ2-3; unclear D gene. This CDR3 spans 14 amino acids. V gave up 2 bases and J gave up 4 bases, with 10 bases separating them. CDR1 and CDR2 from the germline V gene are MDHEN and SYDVKM. DNA of the CDR3: TGTGCCAGCAGTTTAGGCCGGGCCCCAGATACGCAGTATTTT. It specifies CASSLGRAPDTQYF.

This clonotype was seen repeatedly, ten times or more. The chain carries TRBV29-1 and TRBJ1-1; TRBD1 aligns across 7 bases. The J segment lost 1 base and the V segment lost 6 bases, leaving 8 bases of the junction unmatched. The CDR3 is 14 residues long. Germline values: CDR1 SQVTM, CDR2 ANQGSEA. CDR3: CSVSGGPRNTEAFF. The DNA of the CDR3 is TGCAGCGTCTCAGGGGGACCTCGGAACACTGAAGCTTTCTTT.

This clonotype has a handful of counts. The gene calls are TRBV19 and TRBJ1-1, with D unresolved. This CDR3 has 14 residues. Germline loops: CDR1 LNHDA, CDR2 SQIVND (reference sequence). V was trimmed by 3 bases and J by 3 bases, leaving 11 bases between them. The CDR3 here is CASSMGGWDTEAFF. CDR3 nucleotides: TGTGCCAGTAGTATGGGCGGCTGGGACACTGAAGCTTTCTTT.

J is TRBJ2-7 and V is TRBV29-1; D is possibly TRBD1 (5 bases). Germline V gene lookup returns CDR1 SQVTM and CDR2 ANQGSEA. The CDR3 is made up of 11 amino acids. V lost 6 bases to trimming and J lost 6 bases, with 12 bases between them. The CDR3 sequence: CSVHQGGEQYF. CDR3 bases: TGCAGCGTACACCAGGGTGGCGAGCAGTACTTC.

The V gene is TRBV30, the J gene TRBJ2-7; 8 bases map to TRBD2. J lost 0 bases, V lost 5 bases, and 9 bases had no gene match. This CDR3 region has 15 residues. CDR1 GTSNPN and CDR2 SVGIG come from the germline V gene (reference sequence). CDR3 DNA: TGTGCCTGGTCGGGGATAGCGGGGAGCTCCTACGAGCAGTACTTC. It translates to CAWSGIAGSSYEQYF.

The chain links TRBV6-6 to TRBJ2-7, with no clear D. CDR3 size: 13 residues. Germline V gene data show CDR1 as MNHNY and CDR2 as SVGAGI (reference sequence). V was trimmed by 6 bases and J by 2 bases, leaving 11 bases between them. The CDR3 DNA sequence: TGTGCCAGCAGCCGGGTTCGAACCTACGAGCAGTACTTC. Encoded protein: CASSRVRTYEQYF.

The sample holds a few counts of this clonotype. J is TRBJ2-7 and V is TRBV6-5; the match to TRBD2 covers 10 bases. Losses at the gene ends were 0 bases for V and 2 bases for J; bases not matched to a gene: 4. CDR1 is MNHEY, CDR2 SVGAGI, per germline. The CDR3 contains 16 residues. The CDR3 nucleotides read TGTGCCAGCAGTTACTCTACTAGCGGGAAACCCTACGAGCAGTACTTC. Protein product: CASSYSTSGKPYEQYF.

The rearrangement links TRBV5-1 to TRBJ2-5; 7 nucleotides match TRBD2. Germline lookup yields CDR1 SGHRS and CDR2 YFSETQ. The CDR3 runs to 14 residues. V was pared by 4 bases and J by 4 bases, with 7 bases of the junction left unmatched. The CDR3 region has the DNA TGCGCCAGCAGCCCTTTAATAGCGGGAGAGACCCAGTACTTC. Amino acid sequence: CASSPLIAGETQYF.

The rearrangement uses TRBV5-1 and TRBJ1-4; perhaps TRBD1 as D (6 bases). CDR1 SGHRS and CDR2 YFSETQ come from the germline V gene. V was shortened by 2 bases and J by 10 bases, with 15 bases between the two germline ends. This CDR3 has 14 amino acids. CDR3 sequence: CASSFPDSRGKLFF. For the CDR3, the DNA is TGCGCCAGCAGCTTCCCGGACTCCAGGGGAAAACTGTTTTTT.

This clonotype was seen a handful of times. This chain uses TRBV4-3 with TRBJ2-4; D is ambiguous. Germline V gene sequence: CDR1 LGHNA, CDR2 YSLEER. The germline V and J ends were trimmed by 0 bases and 0 bases, with 9 bases remaining between them. The CDR3 is made up of 16 amino acids. In nucleotides, the CDR3 is TGCGCCAGCAGCCAAGAGATGGGGATAGCCAAAAACATTCAGTACTTC. It is translated as CASSQEMGIAKNIQYF.

This clonotype turned up a few times. The chain links TRBV5-1 to TRBJ2-2, with 10 bases that match TRBD2. The CDR3 is 18 amino acids. V was pared by 1 base and J by 4 bases, with 10 bases of the junction left unmatched. In germline, CDR1 is SGHRS, CDR2 YFSETQ. The CDR3 protein is CASSLLTLAGEVTGELFF. CDR3 DNA: TGCGCCAGCAGCTTGCTTACTCTAGCGGGAGAAGTCACCGGGGAGCTGTTTTTT.

The gene calls are TRBV6-2 or TRBV6-3 and TRBJ2-7, with 8 positions matching TRBD2. CDR1 and CDR2 (germline): MNHEY, SVGEGT. V gave up 6 bases and J gave up 6 bases; unmatched junction bases: 4. This CDR3 is built from 12 residues. CDR3 sequence: CASRRLAREQYF. As DNA, the CDR3 is TGTGCCAGCAGGAGACTAGCGCGCGAGCAGTACTTC.

This clonotype was found a few times. It may be a read error: a sequence one base away is much more abundant. This chain connects TRBV20-1 to TRBJ2-7; D is unclear. Trimming stripped 5 bases from V and 2 bases from J, with 4 bases between. Germline V lookup: CDR1 DFQATT, CDR2 SNEGSKA (reference sequence). The CDR3 is 10 residues long. Written as DNA, the CDR3 is TGCAGTGCTTTCCCCTACGAGCAGTACTTC. Translated, it gives CSAFPYEQYF.

The CDR3, as DNA: TGTGCCAGCAGTTTAGCCCTCGGTCGTGGGATCCTGAACACTGAAGCTTTCTTT. Amino acid sequence: CASSLALGRGILNTEAFF. This sequence joins TRBV12-3 or TRBV12-4 and TRBJ1-1; D gene uncertain. V lost 0 bases to trimming and J lost 0 bases, with 17 bases between them. The CDR3 extends over 18 amino acids.

This clonotype was detected only a few times. The V and J genes are TRBV3-1 and TRBJ2-7; TRBD2 agrees at 8 bases. With V trimmed by 0 bases and J by 0 bases, 4 bases remained unmatched. The CDR3 length is 16 residues. The germline CDR1 and CDR2 sequences are LGHDT and YNNKEL (reference sequence). In DNA, the CDR3 is TGTGCCAGCAGCCAAGATGCGGGGACTAGCTCCTACGAGCAGTACTTC. This sequence encodes CASSQDAGTSSYEQYF.

As regards this clonotype: With a much larger clone just one base away, this may be a read error. This rearrangement joins TRBV20-1 to TRBJ1-1; D is ambiguous. Germline-derived CDR1 and CDR2 are DFQATT and SNEGSKA (reference sequence). This CDR3 is 13 amino acids long. CDR3 in amino acids: CSEDGTSNTVAFF. For the CDR3, the DNA is TGCAGTGAGGATGGAACATCGAACACTGTAGCTTTCTTT.

This clonotype was counted a few times. The chain combines TRBV6-1 with TRBJ2-1; 7 nucleotides match TRBD2. The CDR3 runs to 16 residues. V gave up 4 bases and J gave up 0 bases; unmatched junction bases: 6. Looked up from germline, CDR1 is MNHNS and CDR2 is SASEGT. CDR3 in DNA: TGTGCCAGCAGTGCCACTAGCGCGAGCTCCTACAATGAGCAGTTCTTC. Residues: CASSATSASSYNEQFF.

This clonotype was counted a few times. The junction and the germline gene differ at one end; a read error may be behind it. The chain combines TRBV12-3 or TRBV12-4 with TRBJ2-1, with unresolved D. The CDR3 extends over 12 amino acids. The CDR3 DNA reads TGTGCCAGCAGTTTAGAGGGCCAACCCAGTGCCTTC. It encodes CASSLEGQPSAF.

This clonotype was observed at least ten times. V is TRBV7-6 and J is TRBJ2-3; no firm D call. The CDR3 consists of 17 residues. The germline V gene has CDR1 SGHVS and CDR2 FNYEAQ. The V gene lost 5 bases and the J gene lost 2 bases, with 20 bases spanning the gap. CDR3 loop: CASSDPSPILSTDTQYF. The CDR3 DNA sequence: TGTGCCAGCAGCGACCCCAGTCCTATACTTTCCACAGATACGCAGTATTTT. Filled out from reference TRBV7-6 and TRBJ2-3, the complete variable domain reads GAGVSQSPRYKVTKRGQDVALRCDPISGHVSLYWYRQALGQGPEFLTYFNYEAQQDKSGLPNDRFSAERPEGSISTLTIQRTEQRDSAMYRCASSDPSPILSTDTQYFGPGTRLTVL.

This clonotype was seen a handful of times. This rearrangement joins TRBV6-5 to TRBJ2-5; either TRBD1 or TRBD2 may supply D (6 bases each). Between the trimmed V and J ends, which lost 2 bases and 4 bases, there was a span of 20 bases. This CDR3 comprises 17 residues. CDR1 and CDR2 from the germline V gene are MNHEY and SVGAGI. CDR3 amino acids: CASSYPKGGRLGETQYF. Here the CDR3 DNA reads TGTGCCAGCAGTTACCCCAAGGGGGGTAGGTTGGGAGAGACCCAGTACTTC.